This T cell receptor beta chain was observed in a study of OX40 agonist ivuxolimab in advanced cancers. Assay: immunoSEQ multiplex PCR; the TCRdb copy retains only in-frame clones and omits some. There are about 71,000 clones in the sample; roughly nine tenths occur only once, and more than 14% lies in the top ten. Systemic immunosuppression or autoimmune disease history was grounds to exclude patients. The material sequenced was CD4+ or CD8+ T cells sorted from blood, taken in a trial of the OX40 agonist ivuxolimab. This TCR came from an adult with an advanced solid tumor such as melanoma, head and neck, liver or kidney cancer.

The CDR3 reads CASSEAQVYEQYF. CDR3 DNA sequence: TGCGCCAGCAGTGAAGCGCAGGTCTACGAGCAGTACTTC. The chain is built from TRBV10-2 and TRBJ2-7, with D unclear. Germline V gene data show CDR1 as WSHSY and CDR2 as SAAADI. Trimming took 3 bases from V and 3 from J, leaving 9 bases between them. The CDR3 spans 13 residues.